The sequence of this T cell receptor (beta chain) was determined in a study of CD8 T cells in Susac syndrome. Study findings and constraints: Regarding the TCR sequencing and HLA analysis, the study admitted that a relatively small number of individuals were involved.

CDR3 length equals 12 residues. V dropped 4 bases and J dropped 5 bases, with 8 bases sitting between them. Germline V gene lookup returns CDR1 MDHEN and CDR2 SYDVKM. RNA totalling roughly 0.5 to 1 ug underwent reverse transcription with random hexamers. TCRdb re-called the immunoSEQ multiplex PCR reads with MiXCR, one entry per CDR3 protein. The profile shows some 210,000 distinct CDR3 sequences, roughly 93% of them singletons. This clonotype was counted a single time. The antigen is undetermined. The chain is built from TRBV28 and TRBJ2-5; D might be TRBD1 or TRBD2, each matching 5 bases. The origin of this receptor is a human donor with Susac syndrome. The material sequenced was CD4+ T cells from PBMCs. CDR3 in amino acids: CASSSEGETQYF. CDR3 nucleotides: TGTGCCAGCAGTTCCGAGGGGGAGACCCAGTACTTC.